This T cell receptor beta chain was sequenced during a study of shared clonotypes between healthy human individuals. Details on this clone: What it recognizes is unknown. Other DNA sequences of this sample code for an identical CDR3.

The study's findings and limits: Memory subsets had estimated richness that was generally smaller than that of naive subsets. Several donors held approximately 5% of naive CD4 clonotypes in common.

The CDR3 contains 12 residues. CDR1 and CDR2 (germline): MGHRA, YSYEKL. Trimming took 2 bases from V and 2 from J, leaving 2 bases between them. Generated by immunoSEQ multiplex PCR, the TCRdb table keeps only in-frame clones and is missing some. The table records nearly 2 million clones, just under 95% of them present only once. Positively selected for CCR7, the CD45RO-negative cells used as naive CD8 cells excluded terminally differentiated effector memory CD45RA+ cells. This sequence was found in a man aged 18-30 years in good health. V is TRBV4-1 and J is TRBJ2-3; D is ambiguous. Sequencing was done on a sample of naive CD8+ T cells sorted from blood. The CDR3 nucleotides are TGCGCCAGCAGCCAATCCACAGATACGCAGTATTTT. Its protein is CASSQSTDTQYF.